A selection of T cell receptor beta chains follows, all from one sample in a study of metastatic and nonmetastatic thyroid tumors. Using MiXCR, TCRdb re-called clones from the PCR reads. The data contain roughly 16,000 clones, about 26% of them singletons. Material for sequencing was adjacent normal tissue. The receptors shown here come from a female donor with papillary thyroid cancer or a benign thyroid nodule (not recorded which). Some clones in this sample may be carry-over from other donors' samples. CDR3s include the opening cysteine and the closing phenylalanine or tryptophan. D genes are given only for firm matches. Clone size, where shown, is once, few, many, or a class for clones that have expanded.

v_call: TRBV19; d_call: TRBD1; j_call: TRBJ2-1; clone_size: few; cdr3_nt: TGTGCCAGTACGAGGACAGGGCTCAACAATGAGCAGTTCTTC; cdr3_aa: CASTRTGLNNEQFF
v_call: TRBV2; d_call: TRBD2; j_call: TRBJ2-5; clone_size: few; cdr3_nt: TGTGCCAGCAGTGTACCTAGCGGCCAAGAGACCCAGTACTTC; cdr3_aa: CASSVPSGQETQYF
v_call: TRBV9; d_call: .; j_call: TRBJ2-7; clone_size: .; cdr3_nt: TGTGCCAGCAGCGTGGGGGCGGGGTGGGGCCACGAGCAGTACTTC; cdr3_aa: CASSVGAGWGHEQYF
v_call: TRBV10-2; d_call: TRBD2; j_call: TRBJ2-7; clone_size: .; cdr3_nt: TGCGCCAGCAGTTCCCGGGAGGGAGGACGCGAGCAGTACTTC; cdr3_aa: CASSSREGGREQYF
v_call: TRBV7-6; d_call: TRBD1; j_call: TRBJ1-4; clone_size: .; cdr3_nt: TGTGCCAGCAGCATGGGGACAGGGTCCGGACTGTTTTTT; cdr3_aa: CASSMGTGSGLFF
v_call: TRBV27; d_call: .; j_call: TRBJ2-7; clone_size: .; cdr3_nt: TGTGCCAGCAGTTTGAACACTGGGAAGGGCGAGCAGTACTTC; cdr3_aa: CASSLNTGKGEQYF
v_call: TRBV19; d_call: .; j_call: TRBJ2-7; clone_size: .; cdr3_nt: TGTGCCAGTAGTTTCGGGGGAATGAACGAGCAGTACTTC; cdr3_aa: CASSFGGMNEQYF
v_call: TRBV7-8; d_call: .; j_call: TRBJ2-1; clone_size: .; cdr3_nt: TGTGCCAGCAGCTCGGGACCGATCAATGAGCAGTTCTTC; cdr3_aa: CASSSGPINEQFF
v_call: TRBV20-1; d_call: .; j_call: TRBJ1-5; clone_size: .; cdr3_nt: TGCAGTGCTAGTACAGGTAGCAATCAGCCCCAGCATTTT; cdr3_aa: CSASTGSNQPQHF
v_call: TRBV2; d_call: .; j_call: TRBJ1-4; clone_size: .; cdr3_nt: TGTGCCAGCAACCAGGGAACCCATGAAAAACCGTTTTTT; cdr3_aa: CASNQGTHEKPFF
v_call: TRBV5-1; d_call: .; j_call: TRBJ2-2; clone_size: .; cdr3_nt: TGCGCCAGCAGCGAAACAGGTCGGGAGCTGTTTTTT; cdr3_aa: CASSETGRELFF
v_call: TRBV20-1; d_call: .; j_call: TRBJ2-7; clone_size: .; cdr3_nt: TGCAGTACGACAGTGGGACCCTACGAGCAGTACTTC; cdr3_aa: CSTTVGPYEQYF
v_call: TRBV6-1; d_call: .; j_call: TRBJ2-7; clone_size: many; cdr3_nt: TGTGCCAGCCATAGGGTCGGCGAGGAGCAGTACTTC; cdr3_aa: CASHRVGEEQYF
v_call: TRBV5-1; d_call: .; j_call: TRBJ2-7; clone_size: few; cdr3_nt: TGCGCCAGCAGCTTATACACAGACTCCTACGAGCAGTACTTC; cdr3_aa: CASSLYTDSYEQYF
v_call: TRBV20-1; d_call: .; j_call: TRBJ2-7; clone_size: few; cdr3_nt: TGCAGTGCTAGAGGGCCTGACAGGATGGACGACGAGCAGTACTTC; cdr3_aa: CSARGPDRMDDEQYF
v_call: TRBV18; d_call: .; j_call: TRBJ1-1; clone_size: large; cdr3_nt: TGTGCCAGCTCAGGCGGGAGCACTGAAGCTTTCTTT; cdr3_aa: CASSGGSTEAFF
v_call: TRBV24-1; d_call: .; j_call: TRBJ2-2; clone_size: few; cdr3_nt: TGTGCCACCAGTGACCTCGCCGCGAACACCGGGGAGCTGTTTTTT; cdr3_aa: CATSDLAANTGELFF
v_call: TRBV6-1; d_call: .; j_call: TRBJ1-1; clone_size: .; cdr3_nt: TGTGCCAGCAGAACGGACCTGAACACTGAAGCTTTCTTT; cdr3_aa: CASRTDLNTEAFF
v_call: TRBV28; d_call: .; j_call: TRBJ2-2; clone_size: few; cdr3_nt: TGTGCCAGCAGGGCTAGTACCGGGGAGCTGTTTTTT; cdr3_aa: CASRASTGELFF
v_call: TRBV6-2/TRBV6-3; d_call: .; j_call: TRBJ2-2; clone_size: .; cdr3_nt: TGTGCCAGCAGGGGACTCGGGAGAGCGAGAACCGGGGAGCTGTTTTTT; cdr3_aa: CASRGLGRARTGELFF
v_call: TRBV19; d_call: .; j_call: TRBJ2-2; clone_size: .; cdr3_nt: TGTGCCAGTAGTCTGGTAGCCCAGCGGAACACCGGGGAGCTGTTTTTT; cdr3_aa: CASSLVAQRNTGELFF
v_call: TRBV7-6; d_call: TRBD1; j_call: TRBJ2-5; clone_size: .; cdr3_nt: TGTGCCAGCAGCACTGGGACAGTCGAGTACTTC; cdr3_aa: CASSTGTVEYF
v_call: TRBV15; d_call: .; j_call: TRBJ2-1; clone_size: few; cdr3_nt: TGTGCCACCAGCAGAGGAGGATTCCCGACTATTGAGCAGTTCTTC; cdr3_aa: CATSRGGFPTIEQFF
v_call: TRBV12-3/TRBV12-4; d_call: .; j_call: TRBJ2-5; clone_size: few; cdr3_nt: TGTGCCAGCACCACGGGAAACCAAGAGACCCAGTACTTC; cdr3_aa: CASTTGNQETQYF
v_call: TRBV6-1; d_call: .; j_call: TRBJ2-7; clone_size: few; cdr3_nt: TGTGCCAGCAGTCCCCGGTCCCCACCCTACGAGCAGTACTTC; cdr3_aa: CASSPRSPPYEQYF
v_call: TRBV20-1; d_call: TRBD2; j_call: TRBJ2-7; clone_size: few; cdr3_nt: TGCAGTGCTAGCGCTAGCGGGAGAGACGAGCAGTACTTC; cdr3_aa: CSASASGRDEQYF